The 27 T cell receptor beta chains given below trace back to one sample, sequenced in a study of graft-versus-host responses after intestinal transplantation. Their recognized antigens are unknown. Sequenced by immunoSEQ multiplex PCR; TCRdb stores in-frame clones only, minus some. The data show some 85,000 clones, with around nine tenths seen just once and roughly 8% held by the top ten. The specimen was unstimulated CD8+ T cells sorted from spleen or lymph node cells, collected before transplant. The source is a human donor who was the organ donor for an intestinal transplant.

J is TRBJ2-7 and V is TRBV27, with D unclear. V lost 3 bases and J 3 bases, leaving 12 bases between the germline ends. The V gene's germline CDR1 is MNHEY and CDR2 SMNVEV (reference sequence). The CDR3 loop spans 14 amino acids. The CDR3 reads CASSFSDGGYEQYF. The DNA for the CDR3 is TGTGCCAGCAGTTTTTCGGACGGCGGCTACGAGCAGTACTTC.

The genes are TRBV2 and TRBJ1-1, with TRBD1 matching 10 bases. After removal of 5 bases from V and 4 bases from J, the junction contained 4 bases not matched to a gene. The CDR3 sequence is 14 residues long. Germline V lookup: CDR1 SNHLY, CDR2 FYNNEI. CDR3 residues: CASSRDRGGTEAFF. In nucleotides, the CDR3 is TGTGCCAGCAGTCGGGACAGGGGCGGCACTGAAGCTTTCTTT.

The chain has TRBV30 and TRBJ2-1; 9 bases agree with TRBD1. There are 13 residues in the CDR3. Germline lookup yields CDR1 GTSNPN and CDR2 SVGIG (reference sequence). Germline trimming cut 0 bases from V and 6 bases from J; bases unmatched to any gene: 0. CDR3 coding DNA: TGTGCCTGGAGTGTGACAGGGGGCAATGAGCAGTTCTTC. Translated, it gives CAWSVTGGNEQFF. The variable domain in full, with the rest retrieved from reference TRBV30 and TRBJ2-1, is SQTIHQWPATLVQPVGSPLSLECTVEGTSNPNLYWYRQAAGRGLQLLFYSVGIGQISSEVPQNLSASRPQDRQFILSSKKLLLSDSGFYLCAWSVTGGNEQFFGPGTRLTVL.

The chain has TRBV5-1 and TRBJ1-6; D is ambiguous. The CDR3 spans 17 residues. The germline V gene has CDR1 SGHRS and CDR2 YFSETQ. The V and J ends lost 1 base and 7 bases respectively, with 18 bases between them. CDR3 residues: CASSLHHVPRWNSPLHF. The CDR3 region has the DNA TGCGCCAGCAGCTTGCATCACGTACCTAGGTGGAATTCACCCCTCCACTTT.

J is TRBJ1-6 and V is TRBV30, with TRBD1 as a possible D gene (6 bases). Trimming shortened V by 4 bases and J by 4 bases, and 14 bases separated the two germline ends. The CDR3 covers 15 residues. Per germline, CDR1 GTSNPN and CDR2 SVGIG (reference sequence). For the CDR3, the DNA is TGTGCCTGGAAGGACAGCCAATCTTATAATTCACCCCTCCACTTT. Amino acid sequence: CAWKDSQSYNSPLHF.

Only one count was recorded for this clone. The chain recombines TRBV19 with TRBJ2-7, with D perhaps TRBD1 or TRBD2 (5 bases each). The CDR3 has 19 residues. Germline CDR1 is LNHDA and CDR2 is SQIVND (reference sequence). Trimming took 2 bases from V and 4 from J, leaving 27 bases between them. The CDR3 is CASSIRPGPLTLRGYEQYF. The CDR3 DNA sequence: TGTGCCAGTAGTATACGACCGGGACCGTTAACGTTACGGGGTTACGAGCAGTACTTC.

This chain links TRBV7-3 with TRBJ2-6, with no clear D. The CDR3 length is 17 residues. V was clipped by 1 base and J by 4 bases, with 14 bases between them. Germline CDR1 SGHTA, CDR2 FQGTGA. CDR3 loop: CASSLNSRMAGANVLTF. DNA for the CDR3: TGTGCCAGCAGCTTAAATAGTCGGATGGCAGGGGCCAACGTCCTGACTTTC.

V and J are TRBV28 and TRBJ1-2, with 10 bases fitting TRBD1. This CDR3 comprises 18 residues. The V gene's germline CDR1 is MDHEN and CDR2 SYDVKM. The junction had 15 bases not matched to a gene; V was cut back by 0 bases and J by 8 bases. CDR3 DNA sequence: TGTGCCAGCAGTTTATGGGGGACAGGGGCTTCGGTTTCAGGAGGCTACACCTTC. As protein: CASSLWGTGASVSGGYTF.

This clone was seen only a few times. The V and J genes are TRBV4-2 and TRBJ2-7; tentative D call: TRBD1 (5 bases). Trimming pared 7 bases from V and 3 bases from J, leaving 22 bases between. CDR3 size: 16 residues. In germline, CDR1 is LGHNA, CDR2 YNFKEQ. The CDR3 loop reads CASKGGDGADSYEQYF. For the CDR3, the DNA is TGTGCCAGCAAGGGCGGTGATGGGGCGGATAGCTACGAGCAGTACTTC.

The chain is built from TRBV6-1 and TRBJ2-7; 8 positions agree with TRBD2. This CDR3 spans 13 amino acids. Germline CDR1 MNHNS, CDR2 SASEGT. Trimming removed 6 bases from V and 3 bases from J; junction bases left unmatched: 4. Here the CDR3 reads CASSIAGSYEQYF. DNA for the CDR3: TGTGCCAGCAGCATAGCGGGGAGCTACGAGCAGTACTTC.

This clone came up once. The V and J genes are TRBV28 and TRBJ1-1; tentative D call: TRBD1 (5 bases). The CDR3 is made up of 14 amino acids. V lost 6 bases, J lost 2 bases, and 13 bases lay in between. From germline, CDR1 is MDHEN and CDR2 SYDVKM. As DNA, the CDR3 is TGTGCCAGCAGATCGGGGGTTGCTAACACTGAAGCTTTCTTT. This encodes CASRSGVANTEAFF. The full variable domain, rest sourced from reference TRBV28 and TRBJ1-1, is DVKVTQSSRYLVKRTGEKVFLECVQDMDHENMFWYRQDPGLGLRLIYFSYDVKMKEKGDIPEGYSVSREKKERFSLILESASTNQTSMYLCASRSGVANTEAFFGQGTRLTVV.

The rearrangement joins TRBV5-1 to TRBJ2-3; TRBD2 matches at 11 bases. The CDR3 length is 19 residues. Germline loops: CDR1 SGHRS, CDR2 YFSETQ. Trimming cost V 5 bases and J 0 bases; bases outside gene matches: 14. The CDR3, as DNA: TGCGCCAGCAGGGGACCGGGACTAGCGGCGGGGGTCAGCACAGATACGCAGTATTTT. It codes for CASRGPGLAAGVSTDTQYF. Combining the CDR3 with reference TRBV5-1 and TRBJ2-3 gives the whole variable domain KAGVTQTPRYLIKTRGQQVTLSCSPISGHRSVSWYQQTPGQGLQFLFEYFSETQRNKGNFPGRFSGRQFSNSRSEMNVSTLELGDSALYLCASRGPGLAAGVSTDTQYFGPGTRLTVL.

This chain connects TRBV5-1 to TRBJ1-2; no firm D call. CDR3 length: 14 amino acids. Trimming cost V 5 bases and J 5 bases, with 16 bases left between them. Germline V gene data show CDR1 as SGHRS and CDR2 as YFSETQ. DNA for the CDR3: TGCGCCAGCAGTCTACTCAGACACCTATATGGCTACACCTTC. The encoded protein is CASSLLRHLYGYTF.

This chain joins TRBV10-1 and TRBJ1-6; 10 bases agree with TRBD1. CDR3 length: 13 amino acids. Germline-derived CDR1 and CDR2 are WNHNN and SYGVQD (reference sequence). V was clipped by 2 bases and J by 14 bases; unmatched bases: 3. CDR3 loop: CASSEDRGHTLHF. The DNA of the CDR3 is TGCGCCAGCAGTGAGGACAGGGGGCACACCCTCCACTTT.

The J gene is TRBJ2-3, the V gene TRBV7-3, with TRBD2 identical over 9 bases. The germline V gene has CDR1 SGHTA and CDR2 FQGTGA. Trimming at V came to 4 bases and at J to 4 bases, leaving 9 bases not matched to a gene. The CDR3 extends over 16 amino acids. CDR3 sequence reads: CASSSLGGGASDTQYF. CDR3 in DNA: TGTGCCAGCAGCTCTCTGGGCGGGGGGGCCTCAGATACGCAGTATTTT.

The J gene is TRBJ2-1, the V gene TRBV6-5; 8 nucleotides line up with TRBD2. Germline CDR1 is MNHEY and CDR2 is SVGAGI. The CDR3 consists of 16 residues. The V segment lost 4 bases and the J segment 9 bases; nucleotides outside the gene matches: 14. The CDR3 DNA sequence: TGTGCCAGCAGTTTCCTTCGGGGCGGGGGGTCCGTTGAGCAGTTCTTC. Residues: CASSFLRGGGSVEQFF.

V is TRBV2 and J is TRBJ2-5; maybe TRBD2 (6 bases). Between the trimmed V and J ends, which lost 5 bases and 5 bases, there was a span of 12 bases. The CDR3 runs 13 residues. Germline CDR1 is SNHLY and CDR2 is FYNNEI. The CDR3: CASSLGAGETQYF. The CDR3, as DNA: TGTGCCAGCAGTCTAGGGGCGGGGGAGACCCAGTACTTC.

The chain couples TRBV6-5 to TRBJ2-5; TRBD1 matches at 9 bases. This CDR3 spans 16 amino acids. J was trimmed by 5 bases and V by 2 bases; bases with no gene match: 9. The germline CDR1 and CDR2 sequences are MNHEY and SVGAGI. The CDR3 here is CASSYGGQGGGETQYF. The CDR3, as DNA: TGTGCCAGCAGTTACGGGGGACAGGGCGGCGGGGAGACCCAGTACTTC.

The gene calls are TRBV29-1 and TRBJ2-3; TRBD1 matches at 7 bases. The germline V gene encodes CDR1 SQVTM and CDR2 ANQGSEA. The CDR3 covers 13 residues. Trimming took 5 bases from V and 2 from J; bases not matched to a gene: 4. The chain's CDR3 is CSVQGQNTDTQYF. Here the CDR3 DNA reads TGCAGCGTTCAGGGACAGAACACAGATACGCAGTATTTT.

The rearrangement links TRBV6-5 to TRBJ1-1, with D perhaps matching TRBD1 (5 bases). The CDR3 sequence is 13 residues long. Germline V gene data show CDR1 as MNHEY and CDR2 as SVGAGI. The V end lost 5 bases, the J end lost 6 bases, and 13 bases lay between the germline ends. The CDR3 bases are TGTGCCAGCAGTCAGGGTCCGGTGGCTGAAGCTTTCTTT. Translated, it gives CASSQGPVAEAFF.

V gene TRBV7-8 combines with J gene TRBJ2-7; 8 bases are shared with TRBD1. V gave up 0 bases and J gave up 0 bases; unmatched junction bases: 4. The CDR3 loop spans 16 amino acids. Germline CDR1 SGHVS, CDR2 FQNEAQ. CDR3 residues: CASSLAGTGSSYEQYF. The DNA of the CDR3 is TGTGCCAGCAGCTTAGCGGGGACAGGCAGCTCCTACGAGCAGTACTTC.

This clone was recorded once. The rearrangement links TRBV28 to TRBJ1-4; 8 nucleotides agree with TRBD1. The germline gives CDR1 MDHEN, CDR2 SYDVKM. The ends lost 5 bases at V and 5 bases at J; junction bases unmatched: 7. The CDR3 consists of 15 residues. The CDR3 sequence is CASSPTGGRNEKLFF. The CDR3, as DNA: TGTGCCAGCAGTCCAACAGGGGGGAGAAATGAAAAACTGTTTTTT.

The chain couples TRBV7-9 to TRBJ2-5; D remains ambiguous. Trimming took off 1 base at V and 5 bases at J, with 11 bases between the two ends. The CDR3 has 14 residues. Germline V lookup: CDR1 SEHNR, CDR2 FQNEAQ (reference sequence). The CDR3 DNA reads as TGTGCCAGCAGCTTAGTCGCGCCGCTGGAGACCCAGTACTTC. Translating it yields CASSLVAPLETQYF.

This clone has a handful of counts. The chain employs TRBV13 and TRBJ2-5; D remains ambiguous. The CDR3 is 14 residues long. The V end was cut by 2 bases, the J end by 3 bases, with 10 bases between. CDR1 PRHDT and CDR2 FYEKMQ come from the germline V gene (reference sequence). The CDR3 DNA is TGTGCCAGCAGCTTAAGTTCCCCAGAAGAGACCCAGTACTTC. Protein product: CASSLSSPEETQYF. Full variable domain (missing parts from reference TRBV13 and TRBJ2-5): AAGVIQSPRHLIKEKRETATLKCYPIPRHDTVYWYQQGPGQDPQFLISFYEKMQSDKGSIPDRFSAQQFSDYHSELNMSSLELGDSALYFCASSLSSPEETQYFGPGTRLLVL.

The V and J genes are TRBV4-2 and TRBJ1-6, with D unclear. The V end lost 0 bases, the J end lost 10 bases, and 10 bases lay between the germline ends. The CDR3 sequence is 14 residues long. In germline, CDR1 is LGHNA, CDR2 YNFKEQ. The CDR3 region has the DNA TGTGCCAGCAGCCAAGAGGCCGAAATATCACCCCTCCACTTT. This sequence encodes CASSQEAEISPLHF.

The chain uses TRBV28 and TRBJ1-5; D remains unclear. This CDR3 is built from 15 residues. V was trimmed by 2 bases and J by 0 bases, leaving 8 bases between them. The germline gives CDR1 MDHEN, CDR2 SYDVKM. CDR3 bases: TGTGCCAGCAGTTTAGAACTCTATAGCAATCAGCCCCAGCATTTT. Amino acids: CASSLELYSNQPQHF. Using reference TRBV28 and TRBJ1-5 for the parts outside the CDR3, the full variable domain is DVKVTQSSRYLVKRTGEKVFLECVQDMDHENMFWYRQDPGLGLRLIYFSYDVKMKEKGDIPEGYSVSREKKERFSLILESASTNQTSMYLCASSLELYSNQPQHFGDGTRLSIL.

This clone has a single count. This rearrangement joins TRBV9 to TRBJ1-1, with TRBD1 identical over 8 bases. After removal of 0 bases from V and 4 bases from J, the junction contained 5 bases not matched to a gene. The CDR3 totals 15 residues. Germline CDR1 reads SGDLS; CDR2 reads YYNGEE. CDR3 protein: CASSVGWTGPTEAFF. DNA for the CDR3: TGTGCCAGCAGCGTAGGCTGGACAGGGCCCACTGAAGCTTTCTTT.